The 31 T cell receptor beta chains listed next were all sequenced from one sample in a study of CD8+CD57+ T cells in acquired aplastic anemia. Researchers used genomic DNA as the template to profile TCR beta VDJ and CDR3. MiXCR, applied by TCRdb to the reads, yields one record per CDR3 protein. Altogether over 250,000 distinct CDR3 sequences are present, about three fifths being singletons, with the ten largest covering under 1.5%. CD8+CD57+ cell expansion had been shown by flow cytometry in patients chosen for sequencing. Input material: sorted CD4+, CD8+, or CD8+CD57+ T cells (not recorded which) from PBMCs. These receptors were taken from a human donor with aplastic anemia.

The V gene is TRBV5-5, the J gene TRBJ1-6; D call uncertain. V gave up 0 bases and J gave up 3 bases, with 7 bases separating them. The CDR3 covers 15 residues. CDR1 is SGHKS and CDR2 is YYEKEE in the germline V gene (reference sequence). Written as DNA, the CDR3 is TGTGCCAGCAGCTTGGCGGCGAGCTATAATTCACCCCTCCACTTT. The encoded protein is CASSLAASYNSPLHF.

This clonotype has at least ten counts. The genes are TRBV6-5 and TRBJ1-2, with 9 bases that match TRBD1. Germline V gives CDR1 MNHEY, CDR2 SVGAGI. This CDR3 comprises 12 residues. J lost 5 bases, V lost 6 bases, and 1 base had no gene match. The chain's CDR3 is CASSGTGYGYTF. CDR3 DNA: TGTGCCAGCAGCGGGACAGGGTATGGCTACACCTTC.

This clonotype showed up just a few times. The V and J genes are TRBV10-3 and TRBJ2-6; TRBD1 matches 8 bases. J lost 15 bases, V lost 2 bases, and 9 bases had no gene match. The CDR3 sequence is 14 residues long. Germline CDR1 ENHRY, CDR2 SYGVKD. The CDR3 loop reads CAISELGTGKALTF. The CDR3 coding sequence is TGTGCCATCAGTGAGCTAGGGACAGGTAAGGCCCTGACTTTC.

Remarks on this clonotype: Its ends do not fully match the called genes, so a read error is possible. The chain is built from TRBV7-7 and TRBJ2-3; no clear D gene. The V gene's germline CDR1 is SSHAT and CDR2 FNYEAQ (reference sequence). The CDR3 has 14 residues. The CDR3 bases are TGTGCTAGCAGCTTAGGGCTTGGCACAGATGCGCAGTATTTT. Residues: CASSLGLGTDAQYF.

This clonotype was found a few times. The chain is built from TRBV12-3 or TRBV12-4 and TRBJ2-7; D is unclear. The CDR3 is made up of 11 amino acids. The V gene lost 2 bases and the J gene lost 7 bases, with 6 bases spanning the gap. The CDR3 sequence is CASSLYSEQYF. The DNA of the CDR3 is TGTGCCAGCAGTTTATATTCGGAGCAGTACTTC.

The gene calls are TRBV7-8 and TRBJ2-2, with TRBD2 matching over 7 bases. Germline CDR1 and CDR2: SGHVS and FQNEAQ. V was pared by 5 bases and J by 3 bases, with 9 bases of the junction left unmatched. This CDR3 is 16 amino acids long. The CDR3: CASSPKGRGDTGELFF. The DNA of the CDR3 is TGTGCCAGCAGCCCTAAGGGACGGGGGGACACCGGGGAGCTGTTTTTT.

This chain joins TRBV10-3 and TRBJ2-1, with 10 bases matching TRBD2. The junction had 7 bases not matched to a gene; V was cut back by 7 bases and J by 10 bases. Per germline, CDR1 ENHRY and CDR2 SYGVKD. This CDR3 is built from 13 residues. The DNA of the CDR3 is TGTGCCATCAAAGGAACTAGCGGGGACGAGCAGTTCTTC. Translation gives CAIKGTSGDEQFF.

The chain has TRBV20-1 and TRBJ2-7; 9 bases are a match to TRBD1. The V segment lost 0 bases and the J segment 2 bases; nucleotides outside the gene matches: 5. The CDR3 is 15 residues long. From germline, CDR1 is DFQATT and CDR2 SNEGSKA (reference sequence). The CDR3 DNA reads TGCAGTGCTAGAGATAGGGGGACAGGGACCTACGAGCAGTACTTC. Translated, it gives CSARDRGTGTYEQYF.

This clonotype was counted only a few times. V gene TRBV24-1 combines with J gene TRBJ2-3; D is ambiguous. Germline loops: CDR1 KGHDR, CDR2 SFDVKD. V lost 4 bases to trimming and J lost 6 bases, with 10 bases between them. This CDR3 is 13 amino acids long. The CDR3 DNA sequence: TGTGCCACCAGTGAGCCCCATTCGGATACGCAGTATTTT. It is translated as CATSEPHSDTQYF.

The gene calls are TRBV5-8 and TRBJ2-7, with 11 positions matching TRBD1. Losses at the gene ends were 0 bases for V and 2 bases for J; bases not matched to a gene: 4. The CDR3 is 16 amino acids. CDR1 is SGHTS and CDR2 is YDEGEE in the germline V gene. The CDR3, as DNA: TGTGCCAGCAGCTTGGCCCCGGGACAGGGGGCCTACGAGCAGTACTTC. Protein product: CASSLAPGQGAYEQYF.

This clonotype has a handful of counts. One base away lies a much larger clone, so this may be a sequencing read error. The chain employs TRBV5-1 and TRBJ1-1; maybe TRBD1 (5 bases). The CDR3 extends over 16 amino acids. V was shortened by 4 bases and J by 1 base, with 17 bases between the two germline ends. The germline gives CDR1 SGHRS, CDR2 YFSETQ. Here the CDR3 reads CASSPRTCDGNTEAFF. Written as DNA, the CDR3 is TGCGCCAGCAGCCCGAGGACATGTGATGGGAACACTGAAGCTTTCTTT.

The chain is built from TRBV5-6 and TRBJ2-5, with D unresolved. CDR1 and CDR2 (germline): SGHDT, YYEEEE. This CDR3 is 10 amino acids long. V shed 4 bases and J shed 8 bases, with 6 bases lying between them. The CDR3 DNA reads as TGTGCCAGCAGCAAGGGCACCCAGTACTTC. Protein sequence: CASSKGTQYF. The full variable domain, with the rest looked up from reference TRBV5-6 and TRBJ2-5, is DAGVTQSPTHLIKTRGQQVTLRCSPKSGHDTVSWYQQALGQGPQFIFQYYEEEERQRGNFPDRFSGHQFPNYSSELNVNALLLGDSALYLCASSKGTQYFGPGTRLLVL.

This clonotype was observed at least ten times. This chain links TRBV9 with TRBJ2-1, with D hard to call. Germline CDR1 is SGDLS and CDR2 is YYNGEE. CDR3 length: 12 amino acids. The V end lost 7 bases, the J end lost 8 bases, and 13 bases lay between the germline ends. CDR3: CASRNQVDEQFF. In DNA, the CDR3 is TGTGCCAGCCGTAACCAGGTGGATGAGCAGTTCTTC. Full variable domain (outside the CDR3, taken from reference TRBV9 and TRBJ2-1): DSGVTQTPKHLITATGQRVTLRCSPRSGDLSVYWYQQSLDQGLQFLIQYYNGEERAKGNILERFSAQQFPDLHSELNLSSLELGDSALYFCASRNQVDEQFFGPGTRLTVL.

The CDR3 coding sequence is TGTGCCAGTAGTATATCCGACCGGGGACGAGAGCAGTACTTC. This translates into CASSISDRGREQYF. V is TRBV19 and J is TRBJ2-7, with D possibly being TRBD1 or TRBD2 (5 bases each). The length of the CDR3 is 14 residues. The germline V and J ends were trimmed by 2 bases and 7 bases, with 15 bases remaining between them. CDR1 is LNHDA, CDR2 SQIVND, per germline (reference sequence).

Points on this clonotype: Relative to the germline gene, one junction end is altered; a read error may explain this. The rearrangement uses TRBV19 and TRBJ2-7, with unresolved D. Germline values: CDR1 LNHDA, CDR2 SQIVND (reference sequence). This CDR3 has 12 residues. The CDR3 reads CSSKGPSYEQYF. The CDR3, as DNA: TGTTCCAGTAAAGGCCCCTCCTACGAGCAGTACTTC.

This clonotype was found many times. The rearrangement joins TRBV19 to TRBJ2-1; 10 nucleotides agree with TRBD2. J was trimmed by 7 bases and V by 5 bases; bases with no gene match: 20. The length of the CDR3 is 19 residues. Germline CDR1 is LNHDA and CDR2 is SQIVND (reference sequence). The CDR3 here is CASSSGTVSTSGALNEQFF. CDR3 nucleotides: TGTGCCAGTAGTTCCGGGACAGTCTCCACTAGCGGGGCTTTAAATGAGCAGTTCTTC.

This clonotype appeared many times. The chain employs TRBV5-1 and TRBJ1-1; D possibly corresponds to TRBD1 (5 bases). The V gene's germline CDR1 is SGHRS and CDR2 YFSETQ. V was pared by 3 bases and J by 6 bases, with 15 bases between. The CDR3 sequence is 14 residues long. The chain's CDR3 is CASSSQGHTSEAFF. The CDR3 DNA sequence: TGCGCCAGCAGCTCCCAAGGACATACGTCTGAAGCTTTCTTT.

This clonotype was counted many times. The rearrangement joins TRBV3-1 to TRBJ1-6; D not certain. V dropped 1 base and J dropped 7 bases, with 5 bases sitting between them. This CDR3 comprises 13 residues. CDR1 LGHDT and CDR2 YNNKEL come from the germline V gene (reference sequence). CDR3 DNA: TGTGCCAGCAGCCAAGTGGGGAATTCACCCCTCCACTTT. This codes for CASSQVGNSPLHF. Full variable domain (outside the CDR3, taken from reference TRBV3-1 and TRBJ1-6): DTAVSQTPKYLVTQMGNDKSIKCEQNLGHDTMYWYKQDSKKFLKIMFSYNNKELIINETVPNRFSPKSPDKAHLNLHINSLELGDSAVYFCASSQVGNSPLHFGNGTRLTVT.

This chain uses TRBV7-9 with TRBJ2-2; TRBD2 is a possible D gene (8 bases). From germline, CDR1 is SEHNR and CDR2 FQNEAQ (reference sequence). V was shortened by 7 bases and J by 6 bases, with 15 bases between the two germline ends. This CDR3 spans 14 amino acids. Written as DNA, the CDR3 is TGTGCCAGCAAGCACAGGGGACTAGCCGGGGAGCTGTTTTTT. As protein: CASKHRGLAGELFF.

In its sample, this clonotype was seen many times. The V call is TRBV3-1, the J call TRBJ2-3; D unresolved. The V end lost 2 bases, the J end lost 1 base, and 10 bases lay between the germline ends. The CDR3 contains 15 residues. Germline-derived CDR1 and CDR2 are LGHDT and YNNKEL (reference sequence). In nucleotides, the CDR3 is TGTGCCAGCAGCCAACGAGAGACGGGCACAGATACGCAGTATTTT. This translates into CASSQRETGTDTQYF.

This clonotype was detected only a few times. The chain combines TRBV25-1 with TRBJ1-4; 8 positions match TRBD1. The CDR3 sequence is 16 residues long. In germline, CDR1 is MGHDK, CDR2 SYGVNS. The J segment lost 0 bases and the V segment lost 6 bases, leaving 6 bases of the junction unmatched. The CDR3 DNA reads TGTGCCAGCAGGAACACAGGGGGAGCAACTAATGAAAAACTGTTTTTT. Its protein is CASRNTGGATNEKLFF.

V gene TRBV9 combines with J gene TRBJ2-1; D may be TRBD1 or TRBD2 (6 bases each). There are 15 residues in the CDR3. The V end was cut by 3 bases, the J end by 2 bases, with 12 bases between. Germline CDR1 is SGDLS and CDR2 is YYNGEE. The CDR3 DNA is TGTGCCAGCAGCGAGGGGGGCCTACCCTACAATGAGCAGTTCTTC. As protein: CASSEGGLPYNEQFF. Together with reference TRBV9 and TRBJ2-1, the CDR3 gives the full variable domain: DSGVTQTPKHLITATGQRVTLRCSPRSGDLSVYWYQQSLDQGLQFLIQYYNGEERAKGNILERFSAQQFPDLHSELNLSSLELGDSALYFCASSEGGLPYNEQFFGPGTRLTVL.

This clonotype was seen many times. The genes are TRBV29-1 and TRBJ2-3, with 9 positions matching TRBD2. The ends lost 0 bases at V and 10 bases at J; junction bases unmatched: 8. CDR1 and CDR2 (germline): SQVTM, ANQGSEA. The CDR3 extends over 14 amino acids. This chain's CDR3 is CSVEEGGGAAAQYF. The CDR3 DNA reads TGCAGCGTTGAAGAGGGCGGGGGGGCCGCGGCGCAGTATTTT.

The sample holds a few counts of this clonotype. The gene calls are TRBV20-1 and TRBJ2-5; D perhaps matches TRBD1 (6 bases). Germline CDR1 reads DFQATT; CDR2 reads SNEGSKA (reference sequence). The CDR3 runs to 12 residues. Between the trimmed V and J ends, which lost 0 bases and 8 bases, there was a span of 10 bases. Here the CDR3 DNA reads TGCAGTGCTAGAGACCAGGGGCCTACCCAGTACTTC. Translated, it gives CSARDQGPTQYF.

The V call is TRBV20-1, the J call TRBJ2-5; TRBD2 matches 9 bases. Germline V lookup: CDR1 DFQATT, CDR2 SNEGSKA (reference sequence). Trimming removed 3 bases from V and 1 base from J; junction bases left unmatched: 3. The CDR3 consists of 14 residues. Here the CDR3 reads CSASGTSSQETQYF. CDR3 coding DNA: TGCAGTGCTAGTGGGACTAGCAGCCAAGAGACCCAGTACTTC.

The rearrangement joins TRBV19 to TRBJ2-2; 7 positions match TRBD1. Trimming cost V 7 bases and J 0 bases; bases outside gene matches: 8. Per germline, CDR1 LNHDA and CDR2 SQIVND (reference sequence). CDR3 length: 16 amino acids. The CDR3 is CASTSLDRANTGELFF. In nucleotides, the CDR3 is TGTGCCAGTACCTCCTTAGACAGGGCGAACACCGGGGAGCTGTTTTTT.

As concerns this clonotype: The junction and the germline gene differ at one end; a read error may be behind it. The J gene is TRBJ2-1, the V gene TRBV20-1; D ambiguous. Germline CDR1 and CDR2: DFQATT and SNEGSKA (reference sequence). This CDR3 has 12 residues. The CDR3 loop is CSARARYNGQSF. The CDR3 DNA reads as TGCAGTGCTAGAGCTCGTTACAATGGGCAGTCCTTC.

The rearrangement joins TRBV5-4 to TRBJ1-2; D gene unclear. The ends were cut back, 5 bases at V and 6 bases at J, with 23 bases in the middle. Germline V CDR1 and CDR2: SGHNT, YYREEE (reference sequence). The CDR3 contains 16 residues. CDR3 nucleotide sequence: TGTGCCAGCAGACCCAGGTGGGAGAACGTGGGCGATGGCTACACCTTC. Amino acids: CASRPRWENVGDGYTF.

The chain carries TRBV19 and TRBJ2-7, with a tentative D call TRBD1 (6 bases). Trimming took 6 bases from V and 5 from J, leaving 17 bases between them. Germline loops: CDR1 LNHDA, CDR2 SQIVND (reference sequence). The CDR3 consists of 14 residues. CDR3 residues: CASSYRVGQDEQYF. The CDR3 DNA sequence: TGTGCCAGTAGCTACAGGGTGGGCCAGGACGAGCAGTACTTC.

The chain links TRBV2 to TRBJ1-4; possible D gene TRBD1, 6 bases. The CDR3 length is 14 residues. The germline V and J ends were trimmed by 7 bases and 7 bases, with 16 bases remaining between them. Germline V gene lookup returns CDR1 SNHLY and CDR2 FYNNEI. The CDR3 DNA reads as TGTGCCAGCATCGGCGGGGGCAACACTGAAAAACTGTTTTTT. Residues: CASIGGGNTEKLFF.

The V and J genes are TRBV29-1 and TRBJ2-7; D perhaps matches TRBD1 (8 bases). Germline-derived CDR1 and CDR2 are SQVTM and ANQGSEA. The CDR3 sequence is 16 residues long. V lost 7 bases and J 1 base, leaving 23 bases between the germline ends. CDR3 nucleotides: TGCAGCGCAAACTCTGGGGGGGGACAGGCATCCTACGAGCAGTACTTC. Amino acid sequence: CSANSGGGQASYEQYF.